This T cell receptor beta chain came from a study of human T cells and chemical hapten exposure. Overall study: The study lasted around 24 weeks, and patients were dosed weekly with diphenylcyclopropenone on the scalp throughout. Study-wide results and limits: More PT1 expanded TCRs went with higher patch test scores.

This clonotype was found many times. What it binds is unknown. Time point here: pre-sensitization, week 0. The treatment is: therapeutic diphenylcyclopropenone sensitization with weekly scalp DPC. Alopecia patients between 18 and 70 years old and suitable for DPC were used as donors. Each cDNA molecule in the library carried unique molecular identifiers. TCRdb processed the RACE reads anew with MiXCR; each CDR3 protein has one entry. This repertoire shows 300,000 to 450,000 distinct CDR3 sequences, 4.5% to 6% found once; its top ten account for 2.6%. With 6 bases removed from V and 0 bases from J, the gap between germline ends came to 15 bases. Germline assignment: CDR1 LNHDA and CDR2 SQIVND (reference sequence). The CDR3 totals 15 residues.

Sequences were derived from whole blood, sampled in connection with sensitization to the hapten diphenylcyclopropenone (DPC). This chain uses TRBV19 with TRBJ2-7; D not certain. The receptor was derived from a woman between 45 and 65 years old with alopecia areata. Some clones in this sample may be carry-over from other donors' samples. The CDR3 sequence is CASRLTGSRSYEQYF. In DNA, the CDR3 is TGTGCCAGTAGACTAACCGGGTCCCGCTCCTACGAGCAGTACTTC.